These 26 T cell receptor beta chains originate from one sample sequenced in a study of neurological immune-mediated disorders. TCRdb fed the 5' RACE reads into MiXCR, producing one record per CDR3 protein. The repertoire holds approximately 29,000 distinct CDR3 sequences, with less than 15% as singletons. The sequenced sample was PBMCs. These receptors all come from a man aged 60-69 years in good health.

This clonotype was seen many times. J is TRBJ2-7 and V is TRBV7-9; 9 nucleotides agree with TRBD1. The CDR3 covers 15 residues. Germline V gives CDR1 SEHNR, CDR2 FQNEAQ (reference sequence). With 5 bases clipped from V and 3 bases from J, the junction kept 8 bases outside the gene matches. CDR3 sequence reads: CASSRTGTGLYEQYF. The CDR3 nucleotides read TGTGCCAGCAGCCGAACCGGGACAGGGCTCTACGAGCAGTACTTC. The variable domain in full, with the rest retrieved from reference TRBV7-9 and TRBJ2-7, is DTGVSQNPRHKITKRGQNVTFRCDPISEHNRLYWYRQTLGQGPEFLTYFQNEAQLEKSRLLSDRFSAERPKGSFSTLEIQRTEQGDSAMYLCASSRTGTGLYEQYFGPGTRLTVT.

This clonotype was detected ten times or more. V and J are TRBV5-6 and TRBJ1-5, with a possible D match to TRBD1 (5 bases). Germline CDR1 and CDR2: SGHDT and YYEEEE. The length of the CDR3 is 13 residues. V was trimmed by 3 bases and J by 9 bases, leaving 13 bases between them. The CDR3: CASSYGTSVPQHF. As DNA, the CDR3 is TGTGCCAGCAGCTACGGGACCTCAGTGCCCCAGCATTTT.

This clonotype was seen more than once but under ten times. The CDR3 DNA reads as TGCGCCAGCAAGCACCGTTGGGGGGTTGAGAACACTGAAGCTTTCTTT. This encodes CASKHRWGVENTEAFF. This sequence joins TRBV5-1 and TRBJ1-1, with D perhaps matching TRBD1 (5 bases). CDR3 length: 16 amino acids. Germline assignment: CDR1 SGHRS and CDR2 YFSETQ. V was clipped by 6 bases and J by 1 base, with 19 bases between them.

This clonotype has ten or more counts. The rearrangement links TRBV10-3 to TRBJ2-1; 7 bases match TRBD2. The germline CDR1 and CDR2 sequences are ENHRY and SYGVKD. The junction had 15 bases not matched to a gene; V was cut back by 4 bases and J by 6 bases. This CDR3 comprises 17 residues. The CDR3 DNA reads as TGTGCCATCAGTGGGGGTCAGCGGAGCGGGGTTCGCAATGAGCAGTTCTTC. Translated: CAISGGQRSGVRNEQFF.

This clonotype showed up many times. The J gene is TRBJ2-2, the V gene TRBV20-1; no clear D gene. The CDR3 has 12 residues. CDR1 is DFQATT, CDR2 SNEGSKA, per germline (reference sequence). V was shortened by 3 bases and J by 8 bases, with 10 bases between the two germline ends. In DNA form, the CDR3 reads TGCAGTGCTAGGGGATGGGGAGGGGAGCTGTTTTTT. This translates into CSARGWGGELFF.

The gene calls are TRBV19 and TRBJ2-7, with TRBD1 matching 12 bases. Per germline, CDR1 LNHDA and CDR2 SQIVND (reference sequence). The trim removed 6 bases at V and 6 bases at J, leaving 9 bases unmatched. The CDR3 loop spans 15 amino acids. CDR3 region: CASSTPGQGAFEQYF. The CDR3 bases are TGTGCCAGTAGCACACCGGGACAGGGGGCCTTCGAGCAGTACTTC.

DNA for the CDR3: TGTGCCAGCAGCCTTTATTTGAATTCACCCCTCCACTTT. It yields the protein CASSLYLNSPLHF. The chain employs TRBV6-2 or TRBV6-3 and TRBJ1-6, with D unresolved. CDR3 length: 13 amino acids. V was shortened by 6 bases and J by 7 bases, with 10 bases between the two germline ends. CDR1 MNHEY and CDR2 SVGEGT come from the germline V gene.

On this clonotype itself: Its ends do not fully match the called genes, so a read error is possible. The chain combines TRBV20-1 with TRBJ2-1; 7 nucleotides match TRBD2. Looked up from germline, CDR1 is DFQATT and CDR2 is SNEGSKA (reference sequence). This CDR3 has 14 residues. CDR3 amino acids: CSARTGGGYNDQFF. The CDR3 nucleotides are TGCAGTGCTAGAACGGGGGGAGGGTACAATGATCAGTTCTTC.

V is TRBV12-3 or TRBV12-4 and J is TRBJ2-1; 10 bases map to TRBD1. This CDR3 comprises 15 residues. V lost 0 bases and J lost 8; bases outside the gene matches: 4. CDR3 sequence reads: CASSLATGGWDEQFF. The CDR3, as DNA: TGTGCCAGCAGTTTAGCGACAGGGGGCTGGGATGAGCAGTTCTTC.

This clonotype occurred many times. The V call is TRBV20-1, the J call TRBJ2-7, with 7 bases fitting TRBD2. The junction had 7 bases not matched to a gene; V was cut back by 6 bases and J by 5 bases. The CDR3 runs to 12 residues. The germline V gene encodes CDR1 DFQATT and CDR2 SNEGSKA (reference sequence). The DNA for the CDR3 is TGCAGTGCAGGGAGACTAGCTAACGAGCAGTACTTC. Its translation: CSAGRLANEQYF.

This clonotype was observed at least ten times. The rearrangement uses TRBV18 and TRBJ2-1; D is uncertain. V was pared by 0 bases and J by 0 bases, with 12 bases between. The germline V gene has CDR1 KGHSH and CDR2 LQKENI. CDR3 length: 17 amino acids. Here the CDR3 DNA reads TGTGCCAGCTCACCACCCCCGTTCGGTCGCTCCTACAATGAGCAGTTCTTC. Translated, it gives CASSPPPFGRSYNEQFF.

Comment on this clonotype: No DNA is shown, since the ends of the CDR3 on it are uncertain; the CDR3 is the one TCRdb lists. The rearrangement uses TRBV13 and TRBJ2-3; the DNA was not used to check the table's D call, TRBD1. Per germline, CDR1 PRHDT and CDR2 FYEKMQ (reference sequence). The CDR3 is made up of 20 amino acids, end residues included. This chain's CDR3 is CASSFYICSARQGRKDTQYF.

In this sample, this clonotype turned up many times. The chain joins TRBV10-3 to TRBJ2-2; the D call may be TRBD1 or TRBD2 (5 bases each). The CDR3 contains 15 residues. V dropped 2 bases and J dropped 4 bases, with 11 bases sitting between them. The germline CDR1 and CDR2 sequences are ENHRY and SYGVKD. The CDR3 region has the DNA TGTGCCATCAGTGAGAGGGGTGGAGGCACCGGGGAGCTGTTTTTT. Protein sequence: CAISERGGGTGELFF.

This clonotype was found many times. This chain uses TRBV10-3 with TRBJ2-7, with D unclear. Trimming shortened V by 10 bases and J by 5 bases, and 18 bases separated the two germline ends. Germline lookup yields CDR1 ENHRY and CDR2 SYGVKD. This CDR3 spans 13 amino acids. The CDR3 region is CATSAKSDHEQYF. CDR3 in DNA: TGTGCCACGTCAGCAAAGTCCGACCACGAGCAGTACTTC.

This clonotype was seen ten or more times. CDR3 amino acids: CASSRTDGLTEAFF. In DNA, the CDR3 is TGTGCCAGCAGTCGGACCGACGGTTTGACTGAAGCTTTCTTT. The chain employs TRBV12-3 or TRBV12-4 and TRBJ1-1; D call uncertain. V lost 5 bases and J 5 bases, leaving 15 bases between the germline ends. The CDR3 runs to 14 residues.

This clonotype was seen ten or more times. This chain joins TRBV3-1 and TRBJ2-6; D not resolved. V lost 2 bases and J 1 base, leaving 9 bases between the germline ends. The V gene's germline CDR1 is LGHDT and CDR2 YNNKEL (reference sequence). The CDR3 has 16 residues. CDR3 DNA: TGTGCCAGCAGCCAACCTCCCGGGTCTGGGGCCAACGTCCTGACTTTC. Amino acids: CASSQPPGSGANVLTF.

This clonotype was seen many times. V gene TRBV4-3 combines with J gene TRBJ2-5; perhaps TRBD2 as D (5 bases). Germline values: CDR1 LGHNA, CDR2 YSLEER. The CDR3 has 13 amino acids. V lost 2 bases and J 2 bases, leaving 6 bases between the germline ends. The CDR3 coding sequence is TGCGCCAGCAGCCAAAGGGAGCAAGAGACCCAGTACTTC. Amino acid sequence: CASSQREQETQYF.

There are many counts of this clonotype. The chain combines TRBV5-5 with TRBJ2-7, with 9 bases aligning to TRBD2. The CDR3 consists of 13 residues. CDR1 is SGHKS and CDR2 is YYEKEE in the germline V gene (reference sequence). With V trimmed by 5 bases and J by 6 bases, 6 bases remained unmatched. The CDR3 coding sequence is TGTGCCAGCAGTTCGGGACTAGCATCCGAGCAGTACTTC. This sequence encodes CASSSGLASEQYF.

This clonotype was observed at least ten times. The chain employs TRBV5-1 and TRBJ1-3, with TRBD1 as a possible D gene (5 bases). V lost 0 bases, J lost 4 bases, and 11 bases lay in between. Germline V gives CDR1 SGHRS, CDR2 YFSETQ. This CDR3 spans 15 amino acids. The CDR3 region is CASSLEGLGGNTIYF. CDR3 DNA: TGCGCCAGCAGCTTGGAGGGGCTCGGAGGAAACACCATATATTTT.

At least ten counts were recorded for this clonotype. V and J are TRBV20-1 and TRBJ1-1; D is uncertain. This CDR3 has 13 amino acids. CDR1 is DFQATT, CDR2 SNEGSKA, per germline (reference sequence). Between the trimmed V and J ends, which lost 3 bases and 5 bases, there was a span of 13 bases. As DNA, the CDR3 is TGCAGTGCTAGTAACACCGTGGGGACTGAAGCTTTCTTT. Translated: CSASNTVGTEAFF.

This clonotype was seen many times. The chain has TRBV6-5 and TRBJ1-1; TRBD1 is a possible D gene (6 bases). This CDR3 is 13 amino acids long. The V and J ends lost 7 bases and 10 bases respectively, with 19 bases between them. Germline CDR1 MNHEY, CDR2 SVGAGI. The CDR3 DNA follows: TGTGCCAGCATCGGACCAGGGGCAGGGTTAGCTTTCTTT. Encoded protein: CASIGPGAGLAFF.

This clonotype is deemed medium-sized. The genes are TRBV5-1 and TRBJ1-1; D might be TRBD1 (6 bases). The CDR3 consists of 13 residues. In germline, CDR1 is SGHRS, CDR2 YFSETQ. Trimming removed 3 bases from V and 1 base from J, with 7 bases in between. CDR3 in DNA: TGCGCCAGCAGCTCGACAGGGAACACTGAAGCTTTCTTT. Amino acids: CASSSTGNTEAFF.

Concerning this clonotype itself: One junction end does not reproduce the germline sequence, and a read error may be involved. The chain joins TRBV4-2 to TRBJ1-3; TRBD1 is a possible D gene (5 bases). This CDR3 contains 15 residues. Germline lookup yields CDR1 LGHNA and CDR2 YNFKEQ. CDR3 in DNA: TGTGCCAGCAGGCAATATCGGGGCTCTGGAAACACCATCTATTTT. Translated: CASRQYRGSGNTIYF.

This clonotype was seen at least ten times. The V call is TRBV3-1, the J call TRBJ2-7, with 9 bases that match TRBD1. CDR3 length: 13 amino acids. Germline V gene sequence: CDR1 LGHDT, CDR2 YNNKEL (reference sequence). The V gene end was trimmed by 1 base and the J gene end by 5 bases; junction bases not matched to a gene: 0. The CDR3 loop reads CASSQGTGDEQYF. For the CDR3, the DNA is TGTGCCAGCAGCCAAGGGACAGGGGACGAGCAGTACTTC.

This clonotype has a handful of counts. The rearrangement links TRBV3-1 to TRBJ1-4, with no clear D. CDR3 length: 15 residues. Germline loops: CDR1 LGHDT, CDR2 YNNKEL (reference sequence). The V and J ends lost 0 bases and 4 bases respectively, with 9 bases between them. In DNA form, the CDR3 reads TGTGCCAGCAGCCAAGACGCTGCCTATAATGAAAAACTGTTTTTT. Translation: CASSQDAAYNEKLFF.

This clonotype has ten or more counts. This chain connects TRBV7-3 to TRBJ2-2, with 10 bases identical to TRBD2. Germline-derived CDR1 and CDR2 are SGHTA and FQGTGA. The CDR3 has 15 amino acids. Trimming removed 5 bases from V and 6 bases from J; junction bases left unmatched: 6. CDR3 in amino acids: CASSPGLADAGELFF. The CDR3 coding sequence is TGTGCCAGCAGCCCCGGACTAGCGGATGCCGGGGAGCTGTTTTTT.